Listed below are T cell receptor beta chains from one sample, sequenced in a study of blood T cells in healthy people across ages. TCRdb re-analysed the 5' RACE reads in MiXCR, keeping a single row per CDR3 protein. The table lists 1.5 million to 2 million distinct CDR3 sequences, 49% of them singletons. The sequenced material came from blood. The source of these receptors is a woman in her 40s in good health. Both conserved end residues are part of each CDR3. Fields, in order: clone size, D gene, V gene, J gene, CDR3 protein, CDR3 DNA. A D gene is named only where the DNA matches it firmly. Clone size appears in some rows only: once, few, many, or a class for an expanded clone.

>.|.|TRBV28|TRBJ2-3
CASSFIDRISQGDTQYF
TGTGCCAGCAGTTTCATCGACAGGATCTCTCAGGGAGATACGCAGTATTTT
>.|.|TRBV28|TRBJ1-2
CASTSTGFAYGYTF
TGTGCCAGCACCTCAACAGGGTTTGCCTATGGCTACACCTTC
>.|.|TRBV7-2|TRBJ2-7
CASSLDSQPPYEQYF
TGTGCCAGCAGCTTAGACTCCCAACCCCCCTACGAGCAGTACTTC
>.|.|TRBV15|TRBJ2-7
CATSRGVREQYF
TGTGCCACCAGCAGAGGGGTCCGCGAGCAGTACTTC
>.|TRBD2|TRBV28|TRBJ2-5
CASSLPATLAGVGEAQYF
TGTGCCAGCAGTTTGCCCGCGACACTAGCGGGGGTGGGGGAGGCCCAGTACTTC
>.|.|TRBV6-5|TRBJ1-2
CASSYWALTGKQDYGYTF
TGTGCCAGCAGTTACTGGGCCCTCACGGGGAAGCAGGACTATGGCTACACCTTC
>.|.|TRBV28|TRBJ2-3
CASSLFPGIQLGTDTQYF
TGTGCCAGCAGTTTATTCCCAGGGATCCAACTGGGCACAGATACGCAGTATTTT
>few|.|TRBV20-1|TRBJ2-3
CSGSHPGQSTDTQYF
TGCAGTGGTAGCCATCCGGGACAATCCACAGATACGCAGTATTTT
>few|.|TRBV6-5|TRBJ2-4
CASKGRHTKNIQYF
TGTGCCAGTAAGGGCAGGCACACCAAAAACATTCAGTACTTC
>.|TRBD2|TRBV25-1|TRBJ2-1
CASRRYGTSGNNEQFF
TGTGCCAGCAGGAGATATGGGACTAGCGGGAACAATGAGCAGTTCTTC
>few|.|TRBV7-9|TRBJ2-1
CASKPTEYNEQFF
TGTGCCAGCAAACCGACAGAATACAATGAGCAGTTCTTC
>once|TRBD2|TRBV9|TRBJ2-5
CASSVGASGVRETQYF
TGTGCCAGCAGCGTAGGGGCTAGCGGGGTCAGGGAGACCCAGTACTTC
>few|.|TRBV7-2|TRBJ2-6
CASSHNTGANVLTF
TGTGCCAGCAGCCACAATACTGGGGCCAACGTCCTGACTTTC
>.|TRBD1|TRBV7-2|TRBJ1-4
CASSPQTGRGEKLFF
TGTGCCAGCAGCCCGCAGACAGGGAGAGGCGAAAAACTGTTTTTT
>.|.|TRBV12-3/TRBV12-4|TRBJ2-4
CASIKSGVKNIQYF
TGTGCCAGCATCAAGTCAGGGGTGAAAAACATTCAGTACTTC
>.|.|TRBV6-5|TRBJ2-7
CASRPSGYSYEQYF
TGTGCCAGCAGACCAAGCGGGTACTCCTACGAGCAGTACTTC
>.|TRBD1|TRBV19|TRBJ2-7
CASSFGTGFSYEQYF
TGTGCCAGTAGTTTCGGGACAGGATTCTCCTACGAGCAGTACTTC
>.|.|TRBV2|TRBJ2-5
CASSEAPGQETQYF
TGTGCCAGCAGTGAAGCTCCCGGGCAAGAGACCCAGTACTTC
>.|.|TRBV27|TRBJ1-1
CASSLWRGILLAEAFF
TGTGCCAGCAGTTTATGGCGGGGGATTCTTTTAGCTGAAGCTTTCTTT
>few|TRBD2|TRBV20-1|TRBJ2-1
CSATDGGGPYNEQFF
TGCAGTGCGACCGACGGGGGGGGGCCGTACAATGAGCAGTTCTTC
>many|TRBD2|TRBV20-1|TRBJ2-1
CSASRGGAYNEQFF
TGCAGTGCTAGTCGCGGGGGGGCCTACAATGAGCAGTTCTTC
>few|TRBD1|TRBV18|TRBJ2-1
CASSLNDRANEQFF
TGTGCCAGCTCCCTTAACGACAGGGCGAATGAGCAGTTCTTC
>.|.|TRBV6-6|TRBJ1-4
CASSDTGFLEKLFF
TGTGCCAGCAGCGATACAGGGTTCCTGGAAAAACTGTTTTTT
>.|TRBD2|TRBV7-2|TRBJ2-7
CASSLLAGGQLYEQYF
TGTGCCAGCAGCTTATTAGCGGGGGGCCAACTATACGAGCAGTACTTC
>few|TRBD1|TRBV13|TRBJ2-4
CASSLGEGATNIQYF
TGTGCCAGCAGCTTGGGTGAGGGGGCCACAAACATTCAGTACTTC
>.|TRBD2|TRBV2|TRBJ2-7
CASGPSTGGGVSYEQYF
TGTGCCAGCGGTCCCTCGACTGGGGGGGGAGTATCCTACGAGCAGTACTTC
>.|.|TRBV12-3/TRBV12-4|TRBJ1-5
CASSRRSGVWGQPQHF
TGTGCCAGCAGTCGACGTTCAGGGGTTTGGGGTCAGCCCCAGCATTTT
>few|.|TRBV9|TRBJ2-3
CASSVWGTPTDTQYF
TGTGCCAGCAGCGTATGGGGGACACCCACAGATACGCAGTATTTT
>.|.|TRBV29-1|TRBJ1-2
CSVWQNYGYTF
TGCAGCGTTTGGCAGAACTATGGCTACACCTTC
>.|.|TRBV12-3/TRBV12-4|TRBJ2-3
CASETGMPTDTQYF
TGTGCCAGCGAAACGGGGATGCCCACAGATACGCAGTATTTT
>.|.|TRBV19|TRBJ1-2
CASRDPGSLYGYTF
TGTGCCAGTAGAGATCCAGGATCCCTATATGGCTACACCTTC
>few|TRBD2|TRBV29-1|TRBJ2-3
CSVVGLAGVERTDTQYF
TGCAGCGTTGTTGGACTAGCGGGGGTGGAGCGCACAGATACGCAGTATTTT
>many|TRBD2|TRBV10-3|TRBJ2-5
CAISDPLAGIQETQYF
TGTGCCATCAGTGACCCTCTAGCGGGGATCCAAGAGACCCAGTACTTC
>few|TRBD1|TRBV20-1|TRBJ2-5
CSARRQGPSYQETQYF
TGCAGTGCTAGACGACAGGGTCCCTCGTACCAAGAGACCCAGTACTTC
>.|.|TRBV11-2|TRBJ2-3
CASSLDGKYTDTQYF
TGTGCCAGCAGCTTAGATGGAAAATACACAGATACGCAGTATTTT
>few|TRBD2|TRBV3-1|TRBJ2-5
CASSQTGTSVRETQYF
TGTGCCAGCAGCCAAACCGGGACTAGCGTGAGGGAGACCCAGTACTTC
>few|TRBD2|TRBV9|TRBJ2-1
CASSPRGRGADEQFF
TGTGCCAGCAGCCCTCGCGGGCGGGGGGCCGATGAGCAGTTCTTC
>few|.|TRBV7-2|TRBJ2-3
CASSLRGVLPGDTQYF
TGTGCCAGCAGCTTGAGGGGGGTCCTACCCGGAGATACGCAGTATTTT
>.|.|TRBV7-2|TRBJ2-6
CASSDPRDRRSGANVLTF
TGTGCCAGCAGCGATCCCCGAGACAGACGCTCTGGGGCCAACGTCCTGACTTTC
>.|TRBD2|TRBV4-2|TRBJ2-7
CASSQVAGINEQYF
TGTGCCAGCAGCCAAGTAGCGGGGATCAATGAGCAGTACTTC
>few|TRBD1|TRBV6-2/TRBV6-3|TRBJ1-5
CASSSIPDRDRRNQPQHF
TGTGCCAGCAGTTCCATACCGGACAGGGATCGTCGCAATCAGCCCCAGCATTTT
>.|.|TRBV10-3|TRBJ2-7
CAISSRDPLLGEQYF
TGTGCCATCAGTAGCCGGGACCCACTGTTGGGCGAGCAGTACTTC
>few|TRBD1|TRBV12-3/TRBV12-4|TRBJ1-6
CASSPRQGRSPLHF
TGTGCCAGCAGCCCTCGACAGGGGCGCTCACCCCTCCACTTT
>.|TRBD1|TRBV2|TRBJ2-3
CASSEGQGARGTDTQYF
TGTGCCAGCAGTGAGGGACAGGGGGCGCGAGGCACAGATACGCAGTATTTT
>.|.|TRBV28|TRBJ1-5
CASTLGGGWTVNQPQHF
TGTGCCAGCACCTTAGGTGGGGGCTGGACGGTAAATCAGCCCCAGCATTTT
>.|TRBD1|TRBV6-5|TRBJ1-2
CASSWLQGNYGYTF
TGTGCCAGCAGTTGGCTACAGGGGAACTATGGCTACACCTTC
>.|TRBD2|TRBV28|TRBJ2-5
CASSLSGAGGRETQYF
TGTGCCAGCAGTTTGTCGGGCGCGGGGGGCCGGGAGACCCAGTACTTC
>.|TRBD1|TRBV7-9|TRBJ1-4
CASSTRQGSGEKLFF
TGTGCCAGCAGCACCCGACAGGGTAGTGGTGAAAAACTGTTTTTT
>few|TRBD1|TRBV7-9|TRBJ1-5
CASSSTGGPQPQHF
TGTGCCAGCAGCTCGACAGGGGGACCTCAGCCCCAGCATTTT
>.|.|TRBV24-1|TRBJ2-5
CATSDFSLGGRETQYF
TGTGCCACCAGTGATTTCAGCTTGGGAGGCCGAGAGACCCAGTACTTC